This T cell receptor (beta chain) was identified during a study of CD8+CD57+ T cells in acquired aplastic anemia. Study-level background: 3 to 4 ug was the average amount of DNA from sorted CD4+ and CD8+ cells. Study-wide findings and caveats: Patients and controls shared 25 to 35 CD8+ CDR3 sequences, which appeared highly expressed in patients and within their immunodominant clones.

The CDR3 extends over 11 amino acids. Germline-derived CDR1 and CDR2 are SGHRS and YFSETQ. V lost 8 bases to trimming and J lost 3 bases, with 9 bases between them. On this clonotype itself: The antigen remains unidentified.

Profiles of TCR beta VDJ and CDR3 were generated from a genomic DNA template. TCRdb called the reads again in MiXCR, with one record for every CDR3 protein. There are 90,000 to 130,000 distinct CDR3 sequences in the sample; around 53% occur only once, and 25% to 35% lies in the top ten. The TCR was taken from a human donor in good health, serving as a control. The sequenced material came from sorted CD4+, CD8+, or CD8+CD57+ T cells (not recorded which) from PBMCs. V is TRBV5-1 and J is TRBJ2-7; D is undetermined. CDR3 amino acids: CASQNDYEQYF. CDR3 nucleotides: TGCGCCAGTCAGAACGACTACGAGCAGTACTTC.